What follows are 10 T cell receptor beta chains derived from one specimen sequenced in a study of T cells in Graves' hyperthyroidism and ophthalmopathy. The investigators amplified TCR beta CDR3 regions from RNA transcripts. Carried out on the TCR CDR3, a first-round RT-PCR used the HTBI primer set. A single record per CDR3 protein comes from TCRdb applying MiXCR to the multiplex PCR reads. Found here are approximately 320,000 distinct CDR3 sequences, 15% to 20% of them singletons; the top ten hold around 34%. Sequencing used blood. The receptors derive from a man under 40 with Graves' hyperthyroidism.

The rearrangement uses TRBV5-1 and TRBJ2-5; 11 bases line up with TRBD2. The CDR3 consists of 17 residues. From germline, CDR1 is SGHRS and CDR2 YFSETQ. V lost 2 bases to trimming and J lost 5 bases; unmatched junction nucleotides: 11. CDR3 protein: CASSLIAGGPQGETQYF. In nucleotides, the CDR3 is TGCGCCAGCAGCTTAATAGCGGGAGGGCCCCAGGGGGAGACCCAGTACTTC.

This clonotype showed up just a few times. CDR3 coding DNA: TGCAGTGCTGGAAATGCAGAAGGAGGCTCCTACGAGCAGTACTTC. Translated: CSAGNAEGGSYEQYF. The chain has TRBV20-1 and TRBJ2-7; tentatively, D is TRBD2 (5 bases). The CDR3 totals 15 residues. Trimming left V 5 bases short and J 0 bases short, with 17 bases between. Germline CDR1 reads DFQATT; CDR2 reads SNEGSKA (reference sequence).

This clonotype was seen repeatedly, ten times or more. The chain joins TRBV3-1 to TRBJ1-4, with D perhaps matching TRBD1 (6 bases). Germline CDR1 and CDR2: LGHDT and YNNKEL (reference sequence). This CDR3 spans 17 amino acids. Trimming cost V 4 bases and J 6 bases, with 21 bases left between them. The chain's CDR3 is CASSRDGVGTMDEKLFF. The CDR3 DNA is TGTGCCAGCAGCCGAGATGGGGTCGGGACAATGGATGAAAAACTGTTTTTT. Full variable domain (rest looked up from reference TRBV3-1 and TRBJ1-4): DTAVSQTPKYLVTQMGNDKSIKCEQNLGHDTMYWYKQDSKKFLKIMFSYNNKELIINETVPNRFSPKSPDKAHLNLHINSLELGDSAVYFCASSRDGVGTMDEKLFFGSGTQLSVL.

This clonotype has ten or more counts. The CDR3 DNA follows: TGCGCCAGCAGCTTAGATACGAACACCGGGGAGCTGTTTTTT. It is translated as CASSLDTNTGELFF. This chain uses TRBV5-1 with TRBJ2-2; D is unresolved. V was clipped by 2 bases and J by 0 bases, with 5 bases between them. Germline V CDR1 and CDR2: SGHRS, YFSETQ. CDR3 size: 14 residues.

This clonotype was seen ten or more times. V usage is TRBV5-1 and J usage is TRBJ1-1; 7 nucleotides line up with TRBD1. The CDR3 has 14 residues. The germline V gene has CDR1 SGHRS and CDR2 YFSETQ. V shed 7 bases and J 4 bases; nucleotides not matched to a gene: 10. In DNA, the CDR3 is TGCGCCAGCCGAACTACAGGGGTGGGCACTGAAGCTTTCTTT. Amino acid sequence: CASRTTGVGTEAFF.

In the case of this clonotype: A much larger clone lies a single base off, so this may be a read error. The chain's CDR3 is CASSSVGQMGQFF. The CDR3 bases are TGTGCCAGCAGCTCAGTAGGTCAAATGGGGCAGTTCTTC. The chain recombines TRBV11-1 with TRBJ2-1; D unresolved. Trimming took off 4 bases at V and 12 bases at J, with 16 bases between the two ends. Germline lookup yields CDR1 SGHAT and CDR2 FQDESV (reference sequence). This CDR3 region has 13 residues.

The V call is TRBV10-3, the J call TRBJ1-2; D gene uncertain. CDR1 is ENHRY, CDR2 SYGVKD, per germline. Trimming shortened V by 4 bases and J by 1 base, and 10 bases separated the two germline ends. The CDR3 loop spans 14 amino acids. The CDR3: CAISVSGSNYGYTF. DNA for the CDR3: TGTGCCATCAGTGTGTCTGGGAGTAACTATGGCTACACCTTC.

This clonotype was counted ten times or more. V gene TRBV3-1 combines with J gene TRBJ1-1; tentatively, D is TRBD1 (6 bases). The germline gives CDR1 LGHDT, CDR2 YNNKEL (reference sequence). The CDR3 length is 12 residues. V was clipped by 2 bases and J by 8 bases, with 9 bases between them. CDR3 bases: TGTGCCAGCAGCCAAAGGGGGGCGGAAGCTTTCTTT. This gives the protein CASSQRGAEAFF.

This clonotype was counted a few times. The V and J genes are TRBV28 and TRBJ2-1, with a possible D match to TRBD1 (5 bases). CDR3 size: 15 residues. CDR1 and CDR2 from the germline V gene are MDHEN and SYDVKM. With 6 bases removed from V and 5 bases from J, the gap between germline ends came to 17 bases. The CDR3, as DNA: TGTGCCAGCAGCCGCGCCGGAGTGACAGACAATGAGCAGTTCTTC. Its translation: CASSRAGVTDNEQFF.

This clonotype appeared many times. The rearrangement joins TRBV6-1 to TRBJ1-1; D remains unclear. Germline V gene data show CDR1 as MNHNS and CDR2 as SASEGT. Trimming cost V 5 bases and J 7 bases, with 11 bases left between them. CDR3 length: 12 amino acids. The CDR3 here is CASSKPRFEAFF. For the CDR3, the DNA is TGTGCCAGCAGTAAACCCCGGTTTGAAGCTTTCTTT.